The sequence of this T cell receptor beta chain was determined in a study of T cells in tumors after PD-1 blockade. As to time point: second of two post-therapy site-matched biopsies roughly 8 weeks apart. TCRdb keeps only in-frame clones here, not all; method: immunoSEQ multiplex PCR. Of some 8,200 clones listed, 62% are singletons. With 0 bases clipped from V and 6 bases from J, the junction kept 0 bases outside the gene matches. Germline V gene sequence: CDR1 SGHRS, CDR2 YFSETQ. The CDR3 has 12 residues. Findings and caveats of the study: After therapy, most expanded exhausted CD8+ clones were absent pre-treatment, suggesting clonal replacement.

For this clone: What it recognizes is unknown.

The sequences come from tumor tissue, collected after anti-PD-1 treatment. The receptor was isolated from a human donor with basal cell carcinoma. The chain combines TRBV5-1 with TRBJ2-7; TRBD2 matches at 7 bases. CDR3 sequence: CASSLGGGEQYF. CDR3 sequence (DNA): TGCGCCAGCAGCTTGGGCGGGGGCGAGCAGTACTTC. Using reference TRBV5-1 and TRBJ2-7 for the parts outside the CDR3, the full variable domain is KAGVTQTPRYLIKTRGQQVTLSCSPISGHRSVSWYQQTPGQGLQFLFEYFSETQRNKGNFPGRFSGRQFSNSRSEMNVSTLELGDSALYLCASSLGGGEQYFGPGTRLTVT.